The text below deals with one T cell receptor (beta chain). This sample was taken from a study of shared T cell receptors in the human thymus. Profiled with immunoSEQ multiplex PCR; TCRdb holds only in-frame clones, not every one. The data show about 710,000 clones, with 80% to 90% seen just once and 0.0094% held by the top ten. V was cut by 3 bases and J by 6 bases, with 11 bases left in between. CDR3 size: 13 residues. CDR1 and CDR2 (germline): MGHDK, SYGVNS. In addition, the sample was reused for a study of human thymus T cells. From that paper: Donors were healthy Finnish infants having corrective surgery for congenital heart defects. Thymic resections from corrective heart surgery supplied the tissue. There appeared to be biased usage of V and J genes in thymic and blood repertoires. Thymic repertoires overlap heavily among unrelated individuals, related research has reported.

This clonotype originated in a boy in the first two years of life with a congenital heart defect. The V gene is TRBV25-1, the J gene TRBJ1-2; D not certain. Sequenced material: thymocytes. The CDR3 coding sequence is TGTGCCAGCAGTGAGAATTGGCAGGATGGCTACACCTTC. It yields the protein CASSENWQDGYTF.